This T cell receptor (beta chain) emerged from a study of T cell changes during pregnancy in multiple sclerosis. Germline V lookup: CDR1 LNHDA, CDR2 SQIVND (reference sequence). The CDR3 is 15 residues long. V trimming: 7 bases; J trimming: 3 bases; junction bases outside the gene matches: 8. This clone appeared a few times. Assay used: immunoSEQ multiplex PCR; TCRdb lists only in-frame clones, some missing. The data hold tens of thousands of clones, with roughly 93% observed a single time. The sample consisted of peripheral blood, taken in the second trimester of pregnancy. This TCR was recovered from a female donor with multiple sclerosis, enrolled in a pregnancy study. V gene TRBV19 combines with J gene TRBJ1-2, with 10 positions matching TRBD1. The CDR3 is CASNRPGQGDYGYTF. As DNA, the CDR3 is TGTGCCAGTAATCGACCTGGACAGGGGGACTATGGCTACACCTTC.